The sequence of this T cell receptor beta chain was determined in a study of blood T cell repertoires in COVID-19. The overall study: Samples of COVID-19 (acute and convalescent) were obtained from the United States, Italy and Spain. T cells, B-cell-depleted T cells, or PBMCs provided the cDNA or gDNA that served as material.

CDR1 and CDR2 from the germline V gene are LNHDA and SQIVND (reference sequence). V trimming: 5 bases; J trimming: 0 bases; junction bases outside the gene matches: 4. The CDR3 sequence is 15 residues long. Measured with immunoSEQ multiplex PCR; TCRdb has only the in-frame clones, and not every one. Of roughly 100,000 clones listed, roughly 90% were seen once; the top ten hold approximately 3.5%. The J gene is TRBJ2-1, the V gene TRBV19; TRBD1 matches 7 bases. This sequence originates from a woman aged 55-69 years with acute or convalescent COVID-19. Material: peripheral blood. In nucleotides, the CDR3 is TGTGCCAGTAGTTTGGGACAGAGCTCCTACAATGAGCAGTTCTTC. It translates to CASSLGQSSYNEQFF.